This T cell receptor beta chain appears in the sequencing data of a study of cytomegalovirus exposure and HLA in healthy donors. This clone was found a few times. The CDR3 extends over 13 amino acids. Trimming removed 8 bases from V and 2 bases from J; junction bases left unmatched: 2. Germline CDR1 reads SNHLY; CDR2 reads FYNNEI. PCR primers comprised 60 Vbeta and 13 Jbeta primers. Profiled with immunoSEQ multiplex PCR; TCRdb holds only in-frame clones, not every one. The table shows about 200,000 clones, with 75% to 80% occurring only once. The sample taken for sequencing was PBMCs. The sequence derives from a man between 18 and 29 years old in good health and CMV-seronegative. V gene TRBV2 combines with J gene TRBJ2-5, with 10 bases fitting TRBD1. In DNA form, the CDR3 reads TGTGCCAGCCTGGACAGGGGGCAAGAGACCCAGTACTTC. Translated, it gives CASLDRGQETQYF.